Following are 13 T cell receptor beta chains from one sample sequenced in a study of STAT5B mutations in CD4+ large granular lymphocyte leukemia. Here immunoSEQ multiplex PCR was the method, and the copy in TCRdb shows in-frame clones only, minus some. This table holds around 32,000 clones, 60% to 80% found once. Material: CD4+ T cells from blood buffy coats. The origin of the receptors is a human donor in good health.

V gene TRBV7-8 combines with J gene TRBJ1-2; the D is unclear. CDR3 size: 15 residues. V lost 4 bases, J lost 0 bases, and 12 bases lay in between. Germline values: CDR1 SGHVS, CDR2 FQNEAQ. The CDR3 reads CASSSAGSANYGYTF. In DNA form, the CDR3 reads TGTGCCAGCAGCTCTGCAGGAAGCGCTAACTATGGCTACACCTTC.

The chain recombines TRBV19 with TRBJ1-1; D ambiguous. The CDR3 is made up of 14 amino acids. Germline V gives CDR1 LNHDA, CDR2 SQIVND (reference sequence). Trimming removed 7 bases at V and 4 bases at J, with 16 bases between. The CDR3 DNA is TGTGCCAGTACGACCACCAGGCGGGGCACTGAAGCTTTCTTT. It encodes CASTTTRRGTEAFF.

The genes are TRBV6-4 and TRBJ1-2; TRBD1 aligns across 12 bases. The CDR3 extends over 14 amino acids. Trimming removed 5 bases from V and 6 bases from J; junction bases left unmatched: 4. Germline CDR1 and CDR2: MRHNA and SNTAGT. The CDR3 region has the DNA TGTGCCAGCAGTACGGGACAGGGGGCCGATGGCTACACCTTC. The encoded protein is CASSTGQGADGYTF.

The chain is built from TRBV6-1 and TRBJ2-5; D assignment may be TRBD1 or TRBD2 (5 bases each). The length of the CDR3 is 13 residues. Germline CDR1 and CDR2: MNHNS and SASEGT. V lost 1 base and J lost 7, with 10 bases in between. The CDR3 DNA reads as TGTGCCAGCAGTGAAGGGGGCGCGGGGACCCAGTACTTC. Its translation: CASSEGGAGTQYF.

The table lists this clone with a few counts. V and J are TRBV14 and TRBJ2-3; D gene unclear. Trimming cost V 1 base and J 6 bases, with 2 bases left between them. CDR3 size: 11 residues. Germline values: CDR1 SGHDN, CDR2 FVKESK. Here the CDR3 DNA reads TGTGCCAGCAGCCAAGGCGATACGCAGTATTTT. It yields the protein CASSQGDTQYF. Combining the CDR3 with reference TRBV14 and TRBJ2-3 gives the whole variable domain EAGVTQFPSHSVIEKGQTVTLRCDPISGHDNLYWYRRVMGKEIKFLLHFVKESKQDESGMPNNRFLAERTGGTYSTLKVQPAELEDSGVYFCASSQGDTQYFGPGTRLTVL.

The chain joins TRBV9 to TRBJ2-7; D unresolved. The V gene lost 7 bases and the J gene lost 0 bases, with 14 bases spanning the gap. The CDR3 has 14 residues. In germline, CDR1 is SGDLS, CDR2 YYNGEE. The CDR3 sequence is CASLVVTDSYEQYF. The CDR3 DNA sequence: TGTGCCAGCCTAGTCGTGACTGACTCCTACGAGCAGTACTTC.

The rearrangement links TRBV6-5 to TRBJ1-2; D is undetermined. The CDR3 covers 13 residues. V lost 2 bases, J lost 6 bases, and 10 bases lay in between. Looked up from germline, CDR1 is MNHEY and CDR2 is SVGAGI. Written as DNA, the CDR3 is TGTGCCAGCAGTTACAGCCTGGCGGATGGCTACACCTTC. Amino acids: CASSYSLADGYTF.

The V call is TRBV7-6, the J call TRBJ1-3; no reliable D call. The CDR3 covers 15 residues. Germline loops: CDR1 SGHVS, CDR2 FNYEAQ. V lost 0 bases to trimming and J lost 0 bases, with 6 bases between them. CDR3 region: CASSLARDSGNTIYF. The CDR3 nucleotides read TGTGCCAGCAGCTTAGCCCGAGACTCTGGAAACACCATATATTTT.

V gene TRBV29-1 combines with J gene TRBJ1-2, with unresolved D. CDR3 length: 15 residues. V was cut by 4 bases and J by 1 base, with 16 bases left in between. Germline values: CDR1 SQVTM, CDR2 ANQGSEA. The CDR3, as DNA: TGCAGCGTTGGGGAACGAGGGCCTCTTAACTATGGCTACACCTTC. As protein: CSVGERGPLNYGYTF.

The CDR3 here is CASSIQGPDTQYF. The CDR3 nucleotides read TGTGCCAGCAGTATCCAGGGTCCAGATACGCAGTATTTT. J is TRBJ2-3 and V is TRBV2; tentative D call: TRBD1 (5 bases). The ends were cut back, 5 bases at V and 4 bases at J, with 10 bases in the middle. This CDR3 comprises 13 residues. Germline V gene lookup returns CDR1 SNHLY and CDR2 FYNNEI.

The chain combines TRBV27 with TRBJ2-3, with 9 bases fitting TRBD2. Trimming cost V 4 bases and J 5 bases; bases outside gene matches: 16. This CDR3 is built from 18 residues. Germline V gives CDR1 MNHEY, CDR2 SMNVEV (reference sequence). The CDR3 DNA follows: TGTGCCAGCAGTTCCCGGTGGGCAGCGGGGGGCCAACAAGATACGCAGTATTTT. Protein: CASSSRWAAGGQQDTQYF.

This clone was recorded once. The rearrangement uses TRBV28 and TRBJ1-5, with D maybe TRBD1 (6 bases). The CDR3 runs 15 residues. Trimming took off 6 bases at V and 6 bases at J, with 18 bases between the two ends. CDR1 and CDR2 from the germline V gene are MDHEN and SYDVKM. The CDR3 DNA reads TGTGCCAGCAGCTCCCACGTGGGGGGCGGTCAGCCCCAGCATTTT. Translating it yields CASSSHVGGGQPQHF.

The CDR3 DNA reads as TGTGCCAGCGAAGTAGGGGGGAGGAACACCGGGGAGCTGTTTTTT. Amino acids: CASEVGGRNTGELFF. V usage is TRBV28 and J usage is TRBJ2-2; tentatively, D is TRBD1 or TRBD2 (6 bases each). Germline V gene sequence: CDR1 MDHEN, CDR2 SYDVKM. Between the trimmed V and J ends, which lost 8 bases and 1 base, there was a span of 14 bases. The CDR3 is 15 residues long.